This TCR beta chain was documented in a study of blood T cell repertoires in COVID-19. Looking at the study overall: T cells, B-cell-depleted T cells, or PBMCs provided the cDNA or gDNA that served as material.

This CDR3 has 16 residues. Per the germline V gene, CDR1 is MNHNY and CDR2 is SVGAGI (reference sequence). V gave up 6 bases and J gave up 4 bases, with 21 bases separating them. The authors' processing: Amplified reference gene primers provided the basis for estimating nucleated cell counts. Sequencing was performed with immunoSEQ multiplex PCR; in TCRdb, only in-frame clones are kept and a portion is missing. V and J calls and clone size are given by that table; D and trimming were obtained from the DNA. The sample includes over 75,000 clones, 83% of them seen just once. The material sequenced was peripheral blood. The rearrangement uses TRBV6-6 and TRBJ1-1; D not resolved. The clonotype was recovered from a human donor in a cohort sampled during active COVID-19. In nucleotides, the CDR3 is TGTGCCAGCAGCCCAGTACCGGGTGAAGGAGCCACTGAAGCTTTCTTT. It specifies CASSPVPGEGATEAFF.